This TCR beta chain was sequenced in a study of immune evolution from preneoplasia to lung adenocarcinoma. Nucleic acids came from premalignant or tumor cells enriched by macro-dissection. This CDR3 has 13 residues. Assay used: immunoSEQ multiplex PCR; TCRdb lists only in-frame clones, some missing. The repertoire holds roughly 4,400 clones, with approximately 85% as singletons. Study-wide points: Normal lung had highest clonality; later lesions appeared denser, more diverse.

Of note for this clone: What it recognizes is unknown.

The J gene is TRBJ2-5, the V gene TRBV12-2. TRBV12-2 is termed a pseudogene. The sequenced material came from FFPE lung adenocarcinoma in situ tissue. The clonotype was recovered from a person aged 70 to 85 with lung adenocarcinoma. CDR3 nucleotides: TGTGCAAGTCGCTTAGTCTTACGAGAGACCCAGTACTTC. Protein sequence: CASRLVLRETQYF.